This entry is about one TCR beta chain. The sample belongs to a study of shared clonotypes between healthy human individuals. Study as a whole: Per-donor plates numbered three CD4 naive, three CD4 memory, two CD8 naive and one CD8 memory.

Naive CD45RA+ and memory CD45RA-negative subsets were split from CD4+ cells. TCRdb's copy holds only in-frame clones and misses some; the assay was immunoSEQ multiplex PCR. The table records roughly 1.4 million clones, approximately 98.5% of them present only once. The CDR3 covers 15 residues. CDR1 is LGHNA and CDR2 is YSLEER in the germline V gene. Trimming removed 0 bases from V and 7 bases from J, with 13 bases in between. The sequencing input was naive CD4+ T cells sorted from blood. Described subset: CD45RA+ positively selected. This chain uses TRBV4-3 with TRBJ1-5, with D tentatively TRBD1 (5 bases). The origin of this receptor is a young man in good health. The CDR3 DNA sequence: TGCGCCAGCAGCCAAGATCAGGGAGGCTTACAGCCCCAGCATTTT. Protein sequence: CASSQDQGGLQPQHF.